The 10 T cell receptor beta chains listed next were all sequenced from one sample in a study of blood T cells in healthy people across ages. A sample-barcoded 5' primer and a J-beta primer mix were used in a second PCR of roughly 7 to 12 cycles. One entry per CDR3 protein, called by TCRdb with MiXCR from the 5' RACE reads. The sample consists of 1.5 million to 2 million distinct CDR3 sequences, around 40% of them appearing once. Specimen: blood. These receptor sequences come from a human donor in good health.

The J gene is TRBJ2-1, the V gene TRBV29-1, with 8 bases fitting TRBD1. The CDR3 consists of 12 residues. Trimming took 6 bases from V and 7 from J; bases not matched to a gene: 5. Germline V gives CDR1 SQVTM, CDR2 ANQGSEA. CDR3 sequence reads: CSVPDRENEQFF. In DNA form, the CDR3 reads TGCAGCGTGCCGGACAGGGAAAATGAGCAGTTCTTC.

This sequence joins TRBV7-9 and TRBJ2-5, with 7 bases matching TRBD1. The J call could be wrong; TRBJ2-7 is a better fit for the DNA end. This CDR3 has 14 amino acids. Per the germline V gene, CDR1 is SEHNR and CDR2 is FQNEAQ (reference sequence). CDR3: CASSQRGQIHEQYF. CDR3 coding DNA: TGTGCCAGCAGCCAAAGGGGGCAGATCCACGAGCAGTACTTC.

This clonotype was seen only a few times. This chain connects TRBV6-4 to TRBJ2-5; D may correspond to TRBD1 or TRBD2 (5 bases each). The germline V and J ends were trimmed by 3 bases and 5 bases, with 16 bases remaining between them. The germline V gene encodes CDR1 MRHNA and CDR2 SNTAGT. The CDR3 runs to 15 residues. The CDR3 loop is CASSEDGTLGETQYF. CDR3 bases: TGTGCCAGCAGTGAGGATGGGACCCTGGGGGAGACCCAGTACTTC.

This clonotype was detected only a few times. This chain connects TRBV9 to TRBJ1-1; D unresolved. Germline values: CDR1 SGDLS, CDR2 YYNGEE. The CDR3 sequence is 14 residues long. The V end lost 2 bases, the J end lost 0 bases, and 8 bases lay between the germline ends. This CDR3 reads CASSVGRLNTEAFF. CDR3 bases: TGTGCCAGCAGCGTCGGTCGATTGAACACTGAAGCTTTCTTT.

The chain's CDR3 is CSARGILARDEQYF. The CDR3 coding sequence is TGCAGTGCTAGAGGCATACTAGCGCGAGATGAGCAGTACTTC. The J gene is TRBJ2-7, the V gene TRBV20-1; 7 bases agree with TRBD2. Germline values: CDR1 DFQATT, CDR2 SNEGSKA (reference sequence). V shed 1 base, J shed 7 bases, and the junction held 10 bases outside the gene matches. The length of the CDR3 is 14 residues.

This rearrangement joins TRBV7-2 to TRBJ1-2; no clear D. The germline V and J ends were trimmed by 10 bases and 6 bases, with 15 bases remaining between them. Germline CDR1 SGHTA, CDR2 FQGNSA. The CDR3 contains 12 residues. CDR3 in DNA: TGTGCCACCGGGGTACTGGTCGATGGCTACACCTTC. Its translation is CATGVLVDGYTF. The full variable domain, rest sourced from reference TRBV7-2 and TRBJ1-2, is GAGVSQSPSNKVTEKGKDVELRCDPISGHTALYWYRQSLGQGLEFLIYFQGNSAPDKSGLPSDRFSAERTGGSVSTLTIQRTQQEDSAVYLCATGVLVDGYTFGSGTRLTVV.

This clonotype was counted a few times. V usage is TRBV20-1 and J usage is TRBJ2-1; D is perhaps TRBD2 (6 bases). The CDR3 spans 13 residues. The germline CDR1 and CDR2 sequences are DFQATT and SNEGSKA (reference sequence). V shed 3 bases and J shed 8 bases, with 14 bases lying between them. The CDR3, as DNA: TGCAGTGCTAGGGGGGGAAGCACCGATGAGCAGTTCTTC. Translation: CSARGGSTDEQFF.

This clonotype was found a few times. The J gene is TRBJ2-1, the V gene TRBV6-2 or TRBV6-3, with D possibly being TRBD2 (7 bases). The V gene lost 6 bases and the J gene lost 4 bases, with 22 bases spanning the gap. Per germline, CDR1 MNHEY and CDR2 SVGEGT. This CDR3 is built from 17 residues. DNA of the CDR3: TGTGCCAGCAGAGGAGGGATTGGCGGGGGCCTGTACAATGAGCAGTTCTTC. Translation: CASRGGIGGGLYNEQFF.

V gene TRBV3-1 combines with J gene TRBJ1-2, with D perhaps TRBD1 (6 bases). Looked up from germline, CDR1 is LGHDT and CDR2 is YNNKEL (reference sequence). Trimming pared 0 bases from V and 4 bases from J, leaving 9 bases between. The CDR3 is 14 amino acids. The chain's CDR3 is CASSQESDSYGYTF. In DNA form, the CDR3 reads TGTGCCAGCAGCCAAGAATCGGACAGCTATGGCTACACCTTC.

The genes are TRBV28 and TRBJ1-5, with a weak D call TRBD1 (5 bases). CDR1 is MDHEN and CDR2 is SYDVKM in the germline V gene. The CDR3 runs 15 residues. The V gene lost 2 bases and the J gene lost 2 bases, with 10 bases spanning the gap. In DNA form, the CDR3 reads TGTGCCAGCAGTTTACCGGGGCCGGGCAATCAGCCCCAGCATTTT. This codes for CASSLPGPGNQPQHF. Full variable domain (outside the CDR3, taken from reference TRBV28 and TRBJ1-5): DVKVTQSSRYLVKRTGEKVFLECVQDMDHENMFWYRQDPGLGLRLIYFSYDVKMKEKGDIPEGYSVSREKKERFSLILESASTNQTSMYLCASSLPGPGNQPQHFGDGTRLSIL.